Only a few counts were recorded for the clone carrying this T cell receptor beta chain. Source study methods: Amplifying reference gene primers gave estimates of nucleated cell counts. Using immunoSEQ multiplex PCR, the repertoire was profiled, and TCRdb retains in-frame clones only, with some absent. V, J and clone size are those of that table, while D and trimming were read from the DNA. This sample has approximately 85,000 clones, with 75% to 90% found just once. The CDR3 runs to 15 residues. The germline gives CDR1 LGHNA, CDR2 YNFKEQ. V was shortened by 2 bases and J by 4 bases, with 14 bases between the two germline ends. These data come from a study of blood T cell repertoires in COVID-19.

The chain joins TRBV4-2 to TRBJ2-5; possible D gene TRBD2, 6 bases. The material sequenced was peripheral blood. The sequence was obtained from a woman aged 45-65 years with active or convalescent COVID-19. The CDR3 DNA follows: TGTGCCAGCAGCCAACCGGAGGGTAGATCAGAGACCCAGTACTTC. It yields the protein CASSQPEGRSETQYF.